This entry concerns a single T cell receptor (beta chain). Under the authors' procedure: Estimated nucleated cell counts came from reference gene primer amplification. The assay was immunoSEQ multiplex PCR, and TCRdb's table has in-frame clones only and misses some. V and J calls and clone size are as listed in that table; D and trimming were resolved from the DNA. The sample contains roughly 150,000 clones, just over 90% of which appear only once. Between the trimmed V and J ends, which lost 4 bases and 6 bases, there was a span of 10 bases. The germline gives CDR1 GTSNPN, CDR2 SVGIG (reference sequence). The CDR3 covers 12 residues. These data are taken from a study of blood T cell repertoires in COVID-19. Looking at the study overall: Material from acute and convalescent COVID-19 was sourced from the United States, Italy and Spain. Nucleic acid was either cDNA or gDNA, and it came from T cells, B-cell-depleted T cells, or PBMCs.

Recruited during active infection, patients (from Seattle) were subsequently followed longitudinally. This chain connects TRBV30 to TRBJ2-1; a weak D match, TRBD2 (6 bases). The source is a man between 18 and 29 years old with COVID-19, enrolled during active disease. Sequenced: peripheral blood. The CDR3 coding sequence is TGTGCCTGGACGGGAGATTTCAATGAGCAGTTCTTC. The encoded protein is CAWTGDFNEQFF.